This entry lists 7 T cell receptor beta chains sequenced from one sample in a study of blood T cell repertoires in COVID-19. Produced via immunoSEQ multiplex PCR; TCRdb's table is partial and in-frame only. Of approximately 150,000 clones listed, under 95% are singletons. What was sequenced was peripheral blood. Every receptor here comes from a man aged 18 to 30 with COVID-19, enrolled during active disease.

The chain uses TRBV7-2 and TRBJ2-7, with 7 nucleotides matching TRBD1. V lost 3 bases and J lost 0; bases outside the gene matches: 5. CDR3 length equals 15 residues. CDR1 SGHTA and CDR2 FQGNSA come from the germline V gene. Here the CDR3 reads CASSFGQEVSYEQYF. The CDR3 nucleotides read TGTGCCAGCAGCTTCGGACAGGAAGTCTCCTACGAGCAGTACTTC.

The chain carries TRBV5-5 and TRBJ2-1; 11 bases map to TRBD2. Trimming removed 2 bases from V and 9 bases from J; junction bases left unmatched: 4. Germline-derived CDR1 and CDR2 are SGHKS and YYEKEE (reference sequence). This CDR3 comprises 14 residues. Here the CDR3 DNA reads TGTGCCAGCAGCTTCTTAGCGGGAGGGGGTGAGCAGTTCTTC. This codes for CASSFLAGGGEQFF.

About this clone itself: At one boundary the junction diverges from the germline segment, which might be a read error. The chain carries TRBV18 and TRBJ1-4; tentative D call: TRBD1 (6 bases). CDR1 is KGHSH and CDR2 is LQKENI in the germline V gene. The length of the CDR3 is 16 residues. CDR3 sequence (DNA): TGTGCCAGCTCACTCAGTGATCCAGGGGTATTCGAAAAACTGCTTTTT. Its translation is CASSLSDPGVFEKLLF.

The chain is built from TRBV10-3 and TRBJ1-2; a possible D gene is TRBD1 (5 bases). Germline values: CDR1 ENHRY, CDR2 SYGVKD. V shed 2 bases and J shed 12 bases, with 13 bases lying between them. The CDR3 contains 12 residues. CDR3 DNA: TGTGCCATCAGTGAGGACAGAAATGGTGACACCTTC. The encoded protein is CAISEDRNGDTF.

The chain joins TRBV18 to TRBJ2-3, with 10 nucleotides matching TRBD2. This CDR3 contains 19 residues. CDR1 is KGHSH, CDR2 LQKENI, per germline. The V gene end was trimmed by 2 bases and the J gene end by 1 base; junction bases not matched to a gene: 12. CDR3 sequence reads: CASSPTGTSVLRGTDTQYF. The CDR3 region has the DNA TGTGCCAGCTCACCAACCGGGACTAGCGTCCTCCGTGGCACAGATACGCAGTATTTT.

The chain employs TRBV2 and TRBJ1-1; weak D call: TRBD1 (6 bases). The CDR3 covers 17 residues. The V end was cut by 6 bases, the J end by 1 base, with 21 bases between. Germline V gene data show CDR1 as SNHLY and CDR2 as FYNNEI. CDR3 coding DNA: TGTGCCAGCAGCCCAGGGGTAGGGGTAAGAGGGAACACTGAAGCTTTCTTT. The encoded protein is CASSPGVGVRGNTEAFF.

The chain recombines TRBV2 with TRBJ2-7, with a possible D match to TRBD1 (5 bases). V lost 4 bases to trimming and J lost 3 bases, with 10 bases between them. The CDR3 sequence is 13 residues long. The germline CDR1 and CDR2 sequences are SNHLY and FYNNEI. The CDR3 sequence is CASSVGRDYEQYF. The DNA of the CDR3 is TGTGCCAGCAGTGTAGGCAGGGACTACGAGCAGTACTTC.